The rows below give T cell receptor beta chains drawn from one sample of a study of regulatory T cells in long-lasting Graves disease. Via MiXCR, TCRdb re-called the multiplex PCR reads, giving one row per CDR3 protein. The data contain 350,000 to 450,000 distinct CDR3 sequences, around 20% of them seen just once; the ten biggest clones take up roughly 20%. Here the sequenced sample was peripheral blood mononuclear cells (PBMCs), taken when the disease was refractory, from a patient treated with antithyroid drugs. All receptors come from a female donor with Graves disease. CDR3s leave out the opening cysteine and the closing phenylalanine or tryptophan.

J,V,CDR3
TRBJ1-6,TRBV5-4,ASSLFLDNSPLH
TRBJ2-7,TRBV9,ASSVTGSSIEQY
TRBJ1-1,TRBV6-5,ASSYHGMGNTEAF
TRBJ2-5,TRBV24-1,ATSDAIDRVGETQY
TRBJ2-7,TRBV6-2/TRBV6-3,ASSSVTAQLYEQY
TRBJ2-5,TRBV25-1,ASSERSWGLAGETQY
TRBJ2-7,TRBV20-1,SARGGRADEQY
TRBJ2-7,TRBV6-1,ASTLDPQDSSYEQY
TRBJ1-2,TRBV7-2,ASSTQGNLGGYT
TRBJ2-7,TRBV20-1,SARVGGKGGYEQY
TRBJ1-1,TRBV28,ASITGAMNTEAF